This TCR beta chain comes out of a study of vaccination and CD4 T cells after COVID-19. In regard to this clonotype: Its antigen is undetermined.

Sequenced with the Oncomine TCR Beta short-read assay was DNA taken from cultured CD4+ T cells. A single record per CDR3 protein comes from TCRdb applying MiXCR to the PCR reads. The sample comprises almost 20,000 distinct CDR3 sequences, approximately 42% of which are singletons, and roughly a quarter rests with the top ten. The treatment here: roughly 10-day PBMC culture with coronavirus spike peptide pools or control peptides (ViraFEST assay). Germline V CDR1 and CDR2: SGHDT, YYEEEE. Trimming took 0 bases from V and 2 from J, leaving 11 bases between them. This CDR3 contains 15 residues. This chain uses TRBV5-6 with TRBJ1-2, with D possibly matching TRBD1 (5 bases). The sequencing used CD4+ T cells from blood, cultured in vitro, collected before SARS-CoV-2 vaccination. The clonotype comes from a human donor who received a COVID-19 vaccine. The chain's CDR3 is CASSLVGVRNYGYTF. CDR3 bases: TGTGCCAGCAGCTTGGTAGGGGTTAGGAACTATGGCTACACCTTC.